The next 16 T cell receptor beta chains were all read from a single sample in a study of T cell changes during pregnancy in multiple sclerosis. Method: immunoSEQ multiplex PCR; TCRdb's copy keeps in-frame clones and lacks some. Among several thousand clones, about 85% were seen once, and the ten largest hold roughly 10%. The sequences come from CD8+ T cells from peripheral blood mononuclear cells, collected in the first trimester of pregnancy. The source is a female donor in good health, enrolled as a control in a pregnancy study.

V is TRBV30 and J is TRBJ1-3; tentative D call: TRBD1 (6 bases). The germline V and J ends were trimmed by 0 bases and 0 bases, with 18 bases remaining between them. Germline V gene lookup returns CDR1 GTSNPN and CDR2 SVGIG (reference sequence). This CDR3 spans 18 amino acids. This chain's CDR3 is CAWSVPDRDRISGNTIYF. As DNA, the CDR3 is TGTGCCTGGAGTGTCCCCGATCGTGACAGGATCTCTGGAAACACCATATATTTT.

This clone was seen once. The chain carries TRBV7-2 and TRBJ2-3; 9 bases align to TRBD2. Losses at the gene ends were 2 bases for V and 3 bases for J; bases not matched to a gene: 6. Looked up from germline, CDR1 is SGHTA and CDR2 is FQGNSA. CDR3 length: 16 amino acids. DNA for the CDR3: TGTGCCAGCAGCTTAAAGGCGGGGGGGCGTACAGATACGCAGTATTTT. It codes for CASSLKAGGRTDTQYF.

This sequence joins TRBV27 and TRBJ2-5; tentatively, D is TRBD2 (5 bases). Germline assignment: CDR1 MNHEY and CDR2 SMNVEV (reference sequence). CDR3 length: 15 amino acids. Trimming removed 0 bases from V and 2 bases from J, with 10 bases in between. The CDR3 reads CASSLSIRGQETQYF. The CDR3 coding sequence is TGTGCCAGCAGTTTATCGATCCGCGGGCAAGAGACCCAGTACTTC.

This clone turned up a few times. The genes are TRBV6-5 and TRBJ2-3, with D tentatively TRBD2 (5 bases). Trimming took 7 bases from V and 6 from J, leaving 17 bases between them. This CDR3 has 14 amino acids. The germline CDR1 and CDR2 sequences are MNHEY and SVGAGI. The CDR3 reads CASTGGQGVDTQYF. The CDR3 coding sequence is TGTGCCAGCACGGGCGGGCAAGGCGTGGATACGCAGTATTTT.

This chain uses TRBV6-1 with TRBJ1-4, with D perhaps matching TRBD1 (6 bases). This CDR3 is 16 amino acids long. Germline V gene sequence: CDR1 MNHNS, CDR2 SASEGT. Trimming shortened V by 2 bases and J by 6 bases, and 16 bases separated the two germline ends. As DNA, the CDR3 is TGTGCCAGCAGTGAAATCTCGGGCAGGGGATATGAAAAACTGTTTTTT. This gives the protein CASSEISGRGYEKLFF.

The rearrangement joins TRBV5-6 to TRBJ2-7; possible D gene TRBD1, 5 bases. The ends were cut back, 0 bases at V and 7 bases at J, with 17 bases in the middle. The length of the CDR3 is 15 residues. Germline values: CDR1 SGHDT, CDR2 YYEEEE. The CDR3 nucleotides are TGTGCCAGCAGCTTGGGACAGATCTTTGAGGAGGAGCAGTACTTC. Encoded protein: CASSLGQIFEEEQYF.

This rearrangement joins TRBV7-2 to TRBJ2-3; 8 bases map to TRBD2. The CDR3 sequence is 17 residues long. V trimming: 2 bases; J trimming: 4 bases; junction bases outside the gene matches: 11. CDR1 is SGHTA and CDR2 is FQGNSA in the germline V gene. This chain's CDR3 is CASSLRPFSGLADTQYF. The CDR3, as DNA: TGTGCCAGCAGCTTAAGGCCCTTTTCGGGACTAGCAGATACGCAGTATTTT.

J is TRBJ1-3 and V is TRBV4-1; the D is unclear. The V gene lost 6 bases and the J gene lost 0 bases, with 9 bases spanning the gap. Germline V gene sequence: CDR1 MGHRA, CDR2 YSYEKL. The CDR3 sequence is 14 residues long. In DNA, the CDR3 is TGCGCCAGCAGTGCAGGCCCCTCTGGAAACACCATATATTTT. It codes for CASSAGPSGNTIYF.

The chain uses TRBV30 and TRBJ1-2; D perhaps matches TRBD1 (5 bases). This CDR3 is 14 amino acids long. Germline V gene data show CDR1 as GTSNPN and CDR2 as SVGIG (reference sequence). The germline V and J ends were trimmed by 1 base and 4 bases, with 13 bases remaining between them. The CDR3 region is CAWSGWGVPYGYTF. The DNA for the CDR3 is TGTGCCTGGAGTGGATGGGGGGTTCCCTATGGCTACACCTTC.

The rearrangement joins TRBV27 to TRBJ1-4; the D is unclear. This CDR3 has 13 residues. Germline values: CDR1 MNHEY, CDR2 SMNVEV (reference sequence). Trimming left V 4 bases short and J 8 bases short, with 11 bases between. In DNA, the CDR3 is TGTGCCAGCAGTTCCAGGAGGGAGGAAAAACTGTTTTTT. It encodes CASSSRREEKLFF.

V usage is TRBV7-2 and J usage is TRBJ1-4, with D maybe TRBD1 (6 bases). V was shortened by 4 bases and J by 5 bases, with 17 bases between the two germline ends. CDR1 and CDR2 (germline): SGHTA, FQGNSA. This CDR3 comprises 16 residues. The CDR3 is CASSSGGNFGNEKLFF. Written as DNA, the CDR3 is TGTGCCAGCAGCTCGGGGGGCAATTTTGGGAATGAAAAACTGTTTTTT. The full variable domain, its missing parts supplied by reference TRBV7-2 and TRBJ1-4, is GAGVSQSPSNKVTEKGKDVELRCDPISGHTALYWYRQSLGQGLEFLIYFQGNSAPDKSGLPSDRFSAERTGGSVSTLTIQRTQQEDSAVYLCASSSGGNFGNEKLFFGSGTQLSVL.

This chain connects TRBV6-5 to TRBJ2-1; D may be TRBD2 (5 bases). The germline V gene encodes CDR1 MNHEY and CDR2 SVGAGI. The CDR3 totals 14 residues. V lost 0 bases and J lost 6, with 9 bases in between. The CDR3 bases are TGTGCCAGCAGTTACTCCGCGGGTATCAATGAGCAGTTCTTC. It specifies CASSYSAGINEQFF.

In this sample, this clone turned up once. The chain couples TRBV6-5 to TRBJ2-1; D remains ambiguous. V was cut by 2 bases and J by 0 bases, with 8 bases left in between. The CDR3 extends over 15 amino acids. Per the germline V gene, CDR1 is MNHEY and CDR2 is SVGAGI. Here the CDR3 DNA reads TGTGCCAGCAGTTACGCTCATAGCTCCTACAATGAGCAGTTCTTC. As protein: CASSYAHSSYNEQFF.

V is TRBV4-1 and J is TRBJ1-1; TRBD1 might be the D (6 bases). Germline V gene data show CDR1 as MGHRA and CDR2 as YSYEKL. Trimming took 4 bases from V and 7 from J, leaving 19 bases between them. This CDR3 is built from 15 residues. The CDR3 nucleotides are TGCGCCAGCAGCCGGACGATCGGGGGGCCGCGTGAAGCTTTCTTT. Translating gives CASSRTIGGPREAFF.

The chain joins TRBV9 to TRBJ2-1; the D is unclear. Germline V gives CDR1 SGDLS, CDR2 YYNGEE. The CDR3 loop spans 15 amino acids. Trimming shortened V by 3 bases and J by 9 bases, and 19 bases separated the two germline ends. The CDR3 region is CASSAPRVPHGEQFF. CDR3 sequence (DNA): TGTGCCAGCAGCGCCCCTCGGGTGCCTCACGGTGAGCAGTTCTTC. The full variable domain, rest sourced from reference TRBV9 and TRBJ2-1, is DSGVTQTPKHLITATGQRVTLRCSPRSGDLSVYWYQQSLDQGLQFLIQYYNGEERAKGNILERFSAQQFPDLHSELNLSSLELGDSALYFCASSAPRVPHGEQFFGPGTRLTVL.

Here the CDR3 DNA reads TGTGCCAGCAGTTTCCGCGGGGCAACGCGGAGCAATCAGCCCCAGCATTTT. Amino acid sequence: CASSFRGATRSNQPQHF. The V gene is TRBV27, the J gene TRBJ1-5; TRBD1 is a possible D gene (5 bases). The CDR3 is made up of 17 amino acids. Germline lookup yields CDR1 MNHEY and CDR2 SMNVEV (reference sequence). Between the trimmed V and J ends, which lost 3 bases and 1 base, there was a span of 16 bases.